This TCR beta chain appears in the sequencing data of a study of T cells in Graves' hyperthyroidism and ophthalmopathy. RNA transcripts provided the source from which TCR beta CDR3 regions were amplified. HTBI primers were the set used in a first-round RT-PCR of the TCR CDR3. TCRdb passed the multiplex PCR reads through MiXCR, listing each CDR3 protein once. The data contain around 600,000 distinct CDR3 sequences, about a sixth of them seen just once; the ten biggest clones take up less than 3.5%. This clonotype was detected many times. Its antigen is currently unknown. Disease lasting under 3 months, a NOSPECS grade of at least 4, and a Clinical Activity Score of at least 3 were features of the ophthalmopathy patients. Points from the study as a whole: Stable hyperthyroidism and ophthalmopathy were separated using 13 V-J signatures. Ophthalmopathy, which appeared later, was predicted by the model a median around 6 months before onset.

The J segment lost 0 bases and the V segment lost 3 bases, leaving 5 bases of the junction unmatched. This CDR3 comprises 16 residues. Germline V CDR1 and CDR2: KGHSH, LQKENI. Sequencing was performed on blood. The chain is built from TRBV18 and TRBJ2-3; 8 bases agree with TRBD2. The origin of this receptor is a woman aged 40 to 50 with Graves' ophthalmopathy. The CDR3 loop reads CASSPSGVTSTDTQYF. CDR3 in DNA: TGTGCCAGCTCACCTAGCGGGGTCACTAGCACAGATACGCAGTATTTT.